The source of this T cell receptor (beta chain) is a study of post-analysis software for immune sequencing data. Overall study context: Relapsing-remitting, secondary progressive and progressive-relapsing forms of multiple sclerosis all featured among disease courses. Study-wide results and limits: The normalized Chao1 diversity of multiple sclerosis patients was significantly lower than that of controls. Controls had lower frequencies than patients of a few TRBV segments, which included TRBV5-6, TRBV5-1 and TRBV20-1.

cDNA libraries of TCR beta carried unique molecular identifiers. Each sample of roughly 0.95 to 10 million input T cells yielded about 500,000 cDNA molecules, so each molecule approximated one T cell. TCRdb recomputed calls from the PCR reads with MiXCR, one row per CDR3 protein. The repertoire consists of hundreds of thousands of distinct CDR3 sequences, with approximately 59% occurring once and the leading ten covering about 11%. With 1 base clipped from V and 3 bases from J, the junction kept 3 bases outside the gene matches. The CDR3 has 16 residues. Germline lookup yields CDR1 SEHNR and CDR2 FQNEAQ (reference sequence). This clonotype was detected only a few times. Its antigen is not identified.

Sequenced material: blood. The J gene is TRBJ2-7, the V gene TRBV7-9; the match to TRBD2 covers 13 bases. This receptor was obtained from a girl aged 2-10 years with multiple sclerosis. The CDR3 DNA sequence: TGTGCCAGCAGCTTAGAACTAGCGGGAGGGTACTACGAGCAGTACTTC. Translated: CASSLELAGGYYEQYF.